The clone carrying this T cell receptor (beta chain) has just one count. The antigen remains undetermined. V lost 5 bases and J lost 3, with 11 bases in between. This CDR3 region has 13 residues. CDR1 and CDR2 from the germline V gene are GTSNPN and SVGIG (reference sequence). Using immunoSEQ multiplex PCR, the repertoire was profiled, and TCRdb retains in-frame clones only, with some absent. The sample records roughly 180,000 clones, about 89% being singletons. This entry comes from a study of T cell responses to AZD1222 COVID-19 vaccine. The study, taken as a whole, reports: Just a handful of AZD1222 recipients tested seropositive at baseline. Donors, mostly white British, included more females; clonal diversity was possibly underestimated.

Sequencing was performed on peripheral blood, taken on day 0 of MenACWY control vaccination. The rearrangement links TRBV30 to TRBJ1-5; D may be TRBD1 (5 bases). The clonotype originates from an adult in good health. DNA for the CDR3: TGTGCCTGGTCCGGGGCCAACAATCAGCCCCAGCATTTT. Its protein is CAWSGANNQPQHF.